The present entry profiles one T cell receptor beta chain with its context. Its antigen specificity is not known. Base qualities are not recorded, but no much larger clone differs from it by a single base. The CDR3 holds 15 amino acids from the cysteine to the phenylalanine. The CDR3 DNA has 45 bases and is translated from base 1. The V and J ends are trimmed by 4 bases and 1 base, leaving 11 bases between them. For CDR1 and CDR2, the germline V gene (reference sequence) lists SGHNT and YYREEE. This entry belongs to a study of blood T cell repertoires in COVID-19 (dated by TCRdb to 2019 to 2021). Context from the whole study: Samples from collaborators originated in the United States, Italy and Spain and spanned both the acute and convalescent phases of COVID-19. The material from the prospective study consisted of cDNA or gDNA derived from T cells, B-cell-depleted T cells, or PBMCs. Deeply sampled blood TCRbeta repertoires from subjects exposed to, actively infected with, or recovered from COVID-19 were included in the dataset. The repertoires were released in a freely available public database intended as a resource for research on the immune response to SARS-CoV-2. Samples came from the ongoing ImmuneRACE study (first 160 participants) plus 1,254 subjects from 6 global collaborators. Nearly every sample came with metadata listing a de-identified subject ID, COVID-19 status, age in years and sex. HLA class I and class II types, where available, came from metadata supplied by the sample provider rather than from assay-based typing. Overall results and qualifications from the work: The quantity of clinical and demographic metadata differed by source and by participant and was supplied without curation.

TCRbeta CDR3 regions were amplified from genomic DNA using the immunoSEQ Assay, a bias-controlled multiplex PCR. Processing in the source paper ran as follows. The number of nucleated cells in each sample was estimated from the amplification of reference gene primers within the assay. To quantify the absolute abundance of each unique TCRbeta CDR3 rearrangement, sequence reads were collapsed and filtered. For each sample, productive Simpson clonality was calculated as the square root of Simpson's diversity index over productive rearrangements. The immuneACCESS repertoire file appears here via TCRdb, limited to in-frame rearrangements. These files lack a portion of the clones; in checked studies, under half of the deficit traces to unresolved V genes, and the cause of the others is not known. V and J calls and clone size are those listed in that table; D and trimming were worked out from the DNA. In all, the sample holds 99,000 or so clones, and 85% of those were seen once. The top ten clones comprise 4.1% of the sample.

Collaborating institutions collected whole blood in K2EDTA tubes following their own protocols. Collaborator samples were shipped for TCRbeta analysis as frozen whole blood, isolated PBMCs, or DNA extracted from either sample type. This receptor was obtained from a man between 50 and 59 years old with acute or convalescent COVID-19. Sequences were obtained from peripheral blood. The chain employs TRBV5-4 and TRBJ2-2; TRBD1 might be the D gene, on 5 matching bases. The encoded CDR3 is CASSPDTENTGELFF. The DNA sequence follows: TGTGCCAGCAGCCCGGACACAGAGAACACCGGGGAGCTGTTTTTT. The entire variable domain, with the stretches around the CDR3 drawn from the reference TRBV5-4 and TRBJ2-2 proteins, is ETGVTQSPTHLIKTRGQQVTLRCSSQSGHNTVSWYQQALGQGPQFIFQYYREEENGRGNFPPRFSGLQFPNYSSELNVNALELDDSALYLCASSPDTENTGELFFGEGSRLTVL.